This T cell receptor beta chain was identified in a study of regulatory T cells in long-lasting Graves disease listed by TCRdb under 2021. For context, the study as a whole: Antithyroid drugs had been taken for less than 3 months by newly diagnosed Graves' disease patients. Persistent Graves' disease patients were compared with newly diagnosed Graves' disease patients by peripheral blood TCR sequencing and RNA sequencing. The study was registered as a clinical trial and conducted in China. TCR sequencing covered around 13 persistent and approximately 20 newly diagnosed Graves' disease patients, about 35 samples in total. Findings and caveats that apply to the study as a whole: Peripheral blood alone was examined, since thyroid tissue, which constituted the primary lesion, could not be accessed. Compared with newly diagnosed patients, patients with persistent Graves' disease had lower TCR Shannon entropy and fewer highly expanded clones, which suggests clonal expansion. More public clonotypes were shared among persistent patients (roughly 2,700) than among newly diagnosed patients (roughly 1,000). Persistent disease showed preferential use of TRBV28, TRBJ1-2 and TRBJ2-5, whereas newly diagnosed disease favored TRBV20-1 and TRBJ2-1. The small sample size was acknowledged by the authors as a limitation that may reduce accuracy. Only the TCR beta chain was sequenced and analyzed.

The time point label, read with the paper, signifies: newly diagnosed GD, antithyroid drugs for less than 3 months. For both TCR sequencing and RNA sequencing, RNA was extracted from PBMCs in TRIzol. The diagnosis of Graves' disease followed American Thyroid Association guidelines. Patients for the study were recruited at an endocrinology department in Xi'an, China. Each patient gave approximately 9.7 milliliters of peripheral blood, collected in an EDTA anticoagulant tube. Ficoll Paque Plus density gradient separation was used to isolate PBMCs, and no further T cell sorting was performed. An Agilent 2100 Bioanalyzer and agarose gel were used to check RNA quality, and a NanoDrop 2000 was used to measure RNA concentration. Library preparation employed multiplex PCR. Sequencing was performed on an Illumina HiSeq 4000. CDR3 regions were amplified by Arm-PCR with iRepertoire HTBI primers to construct TCR beta libraries. PCR products were gel purified before sequencing. The paper's processing steps were these. Across samples, 62 TRBV and 13 to 15 TRBJ segments were identified and used for gene usage analysis of CDR3 amino acid clonotypes. COPE and FqMerger were used to merge filtered high-quality paired reads into contigs. BLAST was used to align contigs to IMGT TRBV, TRBD and TRBJ reference genes, with CDR3 defined following IMGT. Any clonotype with a frequency above 0.1% was counted as a highly expanded clone. Shannon entropy was used to measure repertoire diversity, and the Gini coefficient was used to measure V-J evenness. A clonotype found in more than one individual was treated as public. TCRdb applied fastp at Q25 and MiXCR to the public reads, then kept only in-frame beta chains. Each record represents a unique CDR3 protein, reported with the most common genes and DNA among its rows. TCRdb, not the authors, supplied the V and J calls. Here the sample has hundreds of thousands of distinct CDR3 sequences; approximately 15% occur a single time. The ten most abundant clones make up approximately 18% of the sample.

Counted from cysteine to phenylalanine, this CDR3 has 14 amino acids. Only the CDR3 DNA stays, 42 bases, in frame from base 1. At the junction V is shortened by 5 bases and J by 5 bases; bases outside the gene matches: 3. Per the germline V gene, SGHAT is the CDR1 and FQNNGV is the CDR2. This clonotype was seen many times. The antigen it recognizes is unknown. There are no base qualities to consult, and no much larger clone falls within one base. These data also featured in a second study, about T cells in Graves' hyperthyroidism and ophthalmopathy. That second publication adds: Stable Graves' hyperthyroidism was defined as the absence of progression to ophthalmopathy over 18 months of follow-up. Hyperthyroidism patients were newly diagnosed, had a disease duration of under 2 months, and were aged 18 to 65 years. Any patient with an uncontrolled infection, another autoimmune disease, pregnancy or lactation was excluded. Diagnoses were based on clinical symptoms, serum thyroxine and TRAb, thyroid ultrasound and orbital computed tomography. For the first round of RT-PCR on the TCR CDR3, the HTBI primer set was used together with the Qiagen OneStep RT-PCR kit. Blood samples also contained most of the expanded thyroid clonotypes (frequency above 0.001), which suggests that blood repertoires may reflect thyroid immune responses. Ophthalmopathy was separated from stable hyperthyroidism by a 13 V-J signature model, with approximately 90% sensitivity and roughly 84% specificity obtained in cross-validation and 80%/75% obtained in testing. In validation, the model predicted progression to ophthalmopathy a median of 6.5 months before onset, with approximately 71% sensitivity and around 76% specificity. A discovery cohort of around 100 patients, fewer than 50 with Graves' ophthalmopathy and 57 with stable Graves' hyperthyroidism, was used to find distinguishing TCR V-J signatures. Whether ophthalmopathy could be predicted prospectively was tested in an independent validation cohort made up of 18 to 20 hyperthyroidism patients plus 17 patients who later progressed to ophthalmopathy. The 95 to 100 discovery patients were divided at random into training and test sets in a 7:3 ratio. Thyroid tissue and blood T-cell repertoires from several Graves' hyperthyroidism patients were also compared in the study. After blood sampling, hyperthyroidism patients were treated with methimazole at a starting dose of 30 mg daily, and ophthalmopathy patients were treated with high-dose intravenous methylprednisolone. The libraries were constructed in a second round of multiplex PCR and then size-selected and purified. Libraries were sequenced paired-end with 100 bp reads on an Illumina HiSeq2000. SOAPnuke was used to process the raw data, with reads discarded if the reads contained adapters or uncalled bases, had a mean Phred below 15, or lacked an exact constant-primer or identifier match. COPE v1.2.5 was used to merge the high-quality paired reads, and each unique nucleotide sequence was defined as a clonotype. MiTCR v1.1 was used to align the clonotypes against IMGT TRBV, TRBD and TRBJ reference segments. Only V-J combinations with frequency above 0.0001, covering 99% to 99.2% of repertoires, were analysed. The TCS score was defined as F50 (clonal expansion) divided by E x V (chaos), with BLOSUM62-based TCRdist calculated between CDR3 peptides within each V-J. Welch's t-statistics and random forest reduced approximately 520 V-J features to fewer than 15, which were used in a naive Bayes classifier (R e1071). Sample size was not statistically predetermined, and blinding of investigators to group allocation was not performed. The paper reports TCR Vbeta CDR3 sequencing of some 140 peripheral blood samples: under 45 ophthalmopathy, roughly 80 hyperthyroidism and 17 progressor patients.

Recombination joined TRBV11-2 with TRBJ2-2, and 9 bases in between align with TRBD1. Material: peripheral blood mononuclear cells (PBMCs), obtained at new diagnosis, from a patient treated with antithyroid drugs. This clonotype originated in a woman in her thirties with Graves disease. Donor details come from another sample of the same person, matched by shared clones. The sequence in DNA is TGTGCCAGCAGCCCCGGGACAGGGACCGGGGAGCTGTTTTTT. This gives the protein CASSPGTGTGELFF. With the portions outside the CDR3 filled from the reference TRBV11-2 and TRBJ2-2 genes, the complete variable region becomes EAGVAQSPRYKIIEKRQSVAFWCNPISGHATLYWYQQILGQGPKLLIQFQNNGVVDDSQLPKDRFSAERLKGVDSTLKIQPAKLEDSAVYLCASSPGTGTGELFFGEGSRLTVL.